The 9 T cell receptor beta chains listed next were all sequenced from one sample in a study of shared clonotypes between healthy human individuals. Repertoires were generated with immunoSEQ multiplex PCR, while TCRdb's copy carries only in-frame clones and drops some. This table holds fewer than 1 million clones, just over 95% found once. Naivety among CD8 cells was defined by CD45RO negativity and positive CCR7 selection, thereby excluding terminally differentiated effector memory CD45RA+ cells. The sequenced sample consisted of naive CD8+ T cells sorted from blood. The source of these receptors is a man aged 25-45 years in good health.

Comments on this clone: At one boundary the junction diverges from the germline segment, which might be a read error. The chain employs TRBV7-7 and TRBJ2-2, with a possible D match to TRBD2 (6 bases). Germline lookup yields CDR1 SSHAT and CDR2 FNYEAQ (reference sequence). The CDR3 sequence is 14 residues long. The CDR3 loop reads CASSLLASAGELFF. As DNA, the CDR3 is TGTGCTAGCAGCCTACTAGCTTCGGCCGGGGAGCTGTTTTTT.

This chain connects TRBV29-1 to TRBJ1-3; D call uncertain. This CDR3 region has 13 residues. Trimming removed 6 bases from V and 4 bases from J, with 13 bases in between. CDR1 and CDR2 (germline): SQVTM, ANQGSEA. For the CDR3, the DNA is TGCAGCGTCGATGGAGGGTTCGGAAACACCATATATTTT. As protein: CSVDGGFGNTIYF.

CDR3 in DNA: TGCGCCAGCAGTGAAAGACTAGCGGGAGAGACCAAAAACATTCAGTACTTC. This encodes CASSERLAGETKNIQYF. The chain is built from TRBV10-2 and TRBJ2-4; 12 bases map to TRBD2. Germline CDR1 reads WSHSY; CDR2 reads SAAADI. CDR3 length: 17 residues. The junction had 5 bases not matched to a gene; V was cut back by 3 bases and J by 2 bases.

The chain links TRBV5-1 to TRBJ1-5; D possibly corresponds to TRBD1 (5 bases). This CDR3 contains 15 residues. V lost 4 bases and J lost 5, with 16 bases in between. The V gene's germline CDR1 is SGHRS and CDR2 YFSETQ. This CDR3 reads CASSRYGTGDQPQHF. The CDR3 DNA follows: TGCGCCAGCAGCAGGTACGGGACGGGGGATCAGCCCCAGCATTTT. Supplemented by reference TRBV5-1 and TRBJ1-5, the full variable domain reads KAGVTQTPRYLIKTRGQQVTLSCSPISGHRSVSWYQQTPGQGLQFLFEYFSETQRNKGNFPGRFSGRQFSNSRSEMNVSTLELGDSALYLCASSRYGTGDQPQHFGDGTRLSIL.

Details on this clone: The same CDR3 is also encoded by other DNA sequences in this sample. CDR3: CASSFRLYEQYF. In DNA form, the CDR3 reads TGTGCCAGCAGTTTTCGGCTTTACGAGCAGTACTTC. The chain couples TRBV28 to TRBJ2-7; D gene unclear. Deletions cut 3 bases from V and 4 bases from J, with 7 bases between. Germline V gives CDR1 MDHEN, CDR2 SYDVKM. The CDR3 contains 12 residues.

This chain links TRBV5-5 with TRBJ2-7, with D perhaps TRBD1 (6 bases). V was pared by 2 bases and J by 0 bases, with 15 bases between. Germline-derived CDR1 and CDR2 are SGHKS and YYEKEE (reference sequence). This CDR3 is built from 16 residues. CDR3 in amino acids: CASSLSGAISSYEQYF. The CDR3 bases are TGTGCCAGCAGCTTATCAGGGGCTATTAGCTCCTACGAGCAGTACTTC.

This chain links TRBV5-8 with TRBJ2-1; a possible D gene is TRBD1 (6 bases). Germline CDR1 SGHTS, CDR2 YDEGEE. The length of the CDR3 is 17 residues. V was shortened by 3 bases and J by 0 bases, with 16 bases between the two germline ends. The CDR3 DNA sequence: TGTGCCAGCAGCTCGTCAAATCAGGGGTCCTCCTACAATGAGCAGTTCTTC. It codes for CASSSSNQGSSYNEQFF.

This clone came up a few times. The chain is built from TRBV2 and TRBJ1-5; 7 bases map to TRBD1. V was clipped by 6 bases and J by 5 bases; unmatched bases: 4. Germline CDR1 is SNHLY and CDR2 is FYNNEI. The CDR3 runs 13 residues. The CDR3 reads CASRIQGDQPQHF. CDR3 DNA: TGTGCCAGCAGGATCCAGGGGGATCAGCCCCAGCATTTT.

The V call is TRBV9, the J call TRBJ2-1, with 10 nucleotides matching TRBD2. J gave up 5 bases and V 3 bases, and 8 bases lay outside the gene matches. The V gene's germline CDR1 is SGDLS and CDR2 YYNGEE. This CDR3 is 16 amino acids long. The CDR3 loop is CASSGSGRAVDNEQFF. The CDR3 nucleotides are TGTGCCAGCAGCGGAAGCGGGAGGGCCGTCGACAATGAGCAGTTCTTC.